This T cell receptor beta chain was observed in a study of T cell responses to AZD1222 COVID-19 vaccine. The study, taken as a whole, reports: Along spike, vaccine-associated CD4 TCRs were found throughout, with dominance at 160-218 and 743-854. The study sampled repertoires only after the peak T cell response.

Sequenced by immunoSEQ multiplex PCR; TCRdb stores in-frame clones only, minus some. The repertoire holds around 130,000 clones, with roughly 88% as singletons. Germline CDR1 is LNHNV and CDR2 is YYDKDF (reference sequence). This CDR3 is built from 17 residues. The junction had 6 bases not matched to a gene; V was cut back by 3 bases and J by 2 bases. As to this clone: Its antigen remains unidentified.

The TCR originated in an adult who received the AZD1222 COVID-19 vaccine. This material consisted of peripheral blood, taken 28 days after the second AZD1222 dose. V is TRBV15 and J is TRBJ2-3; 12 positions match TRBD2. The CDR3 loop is CATSRGGLAGHTDTQYF. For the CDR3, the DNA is TGTGCCACCAGCAGGGGGGGACTAGCGGGCCACACAGATACGCAGTATTTT.